The present T cell receptor beta chain was sequenced within a study of early T cells in non-severe SARS-CoV-2 infection. The overall study: From unsorted whole blood, bulk RNA was sequenced, and the chains remained unpaired.

Unique molecular identifiers were attached to individual cDNA molecules. TCRdb itself ran the 5' RACE reads through MiXCR, one entry per CDR3 protein. This sample carries some 82,000 distinct CDR3 sequences, about 12% of them seen once, and the ten largest clones take over 2%. Germline V gene data show CDR1 as SGHRS and CDR2 as YFSETQ. Trimming removed 4 bases at V and 3 bases at J, with 13 bases between. This CDR3 has 15 amino acids. The sequenced sample was whole blood. The V call is TRBV5-1, the J call TRBJ2-2; no reliable D call. This clonotype was obtained from an adult who was a healthcare worker with PCR-confirmed SARS-CoV-2 infection or an uninfected control (not recorded which). The CDR3 nucleotides read TGCGCCAGCAGCCAGGACCAAAGATACACCGGGGAGCTGTTTTTT. It yields the protein CASSQDQRYTGELFF.